What follows are 30 T cell receptor beta chains derived from one specimen sequenced in a study of blood T cell repertoires in COVID-19. Repertoires were generated with immunoSEQ multiplex PCR, while TCRdb's copy carries only in-frame clones and drops some. The table includes about 270,000 clones, around 87% detected once. Sequenced sample: peripheral blood. Every receptor here comes from a woman in her forties or fifties with acute or convalescent COVID-19.

This rearrangement joins TRBV28 to TRBJ1-2; 8 bases map to TRBD1. This CDR3 has 17 amino acids. V shed 6 bases, J shed 3 bases, and the junction held 15 bases outside the gene matches. The germline V gene encodes CDR1 MDHEN and CDR2 SYDVKM. The CDR3 protein is CASRPGQGREGDYGYTF. CDR3 nucleotide sequence: TGTGCCAGCAGGCCCGGACAGGGAAGGGAGGGTGACTATGGCTACACCTTC.

V usage is TRBV5-1 and J usage is TRBJ1-1, with 8 positions matching TRBD1. The V gene's germline CDR1 is SGHRS and CDR2 YFSETQ. V trimming: 4 bases; J trimming: 1 base; junction bases outside the gene matches: 3. The CDR3 extends over 14 amino acids. The CDR3, as DNA: TGCGCCAGCAGCGTGGGACAGGCGAACACTGAAGCTTTCTTT. Translating gives CASSVGQANTEAFF.

In its sample, this clone was seen a few times. J is TRBJ1-5 and V is TRBV4-2; no reliable D call. Germline values: CDR1 LGHNA, CDR2 YNFKEQ. V lost 0 bases, J lost 2 bases, and 5 bases lay in between. The CDR3 extends over 14 amino acids. CDR3 sequence (DNA): TGTGCCAGCAGCCAAGAATCAGGCAATCAGCCCCAGCATTTT. This sequence encodes CASSQESGNQPQHF.

The genes are TRBV14 and TRBJ2-7; D possibly corresponds to TRBD1 (5 bases). V dropped 1 base and J dropped 0 bases, with 10 bases sitting between them. Germline V gene data show CDR1 as SGHDN and CDR2 as FVKESK. CDR3 length equals 15 residues. The CDR3: CASSQGAGNSYEQYF. The CDR3 region has the DNA TGTGCCAGCAGCCAAGGGGCAGGGAACTCCTACGAGCAGTACTTC.

The J gene is TRBJ1-1, the V gene TRBV7-3; 9 nucleotides agree with TRBD1. Germline values: CDR1 SGHTA, CDR2 FQGTGA. The CDR3 spans 18 residues. V lost 1 base to trimming and J lost 0 bases; unmatched junction nucleotides: 9. The CDR3 DNA is TGTGCCAGCAGCTTAAGCCCGTTACAGGGGGCTCTGAACACTGAAGCTTTCTTT. As protein: CASSLSPLQGALNTEAFF.

The chain employs TRBV28 and TRBJ2-2; 7 bases map to TRBD1. The V gene end was trimmed by 5 bases and the J gene end by 3 bases; junction bases not matched to a gene: 3. CDR1 and CDR2 (germline): MDHEN, SYDVKM. This CDR3 has 14 residues. CDR3 sequence reads: CASSQTGYTGELFF. The CDR3 coding sequence is TGTGCCAGCAGTCAGACAGGGTACACCGGGGAGCTGTTTTTT.

The gene calls are TRBV19 and TRBJ2-1, with D perhaps matching TRBD2 (5 bases). Trimming removed 6 bases at V and 8 bases at J, with 20 bases between. Germline-derived CDR1 and CDR2 are LNHDA and SQIVND (reference sequence). This CDR3 is built from 15 residues. CDR3 DNA: TGTGCCAGTAGCCGAACCCGGGGTAAGGACGATGAGCAGTTCTTC. Protein product: CASSRTRGKDDEQFF. The variable domain in full, completed from reference TRBV19 and TRBJ2-1, reads DGGITQSPKYLFRKEGQNVTLSCEQNLNHDAMYWYRQDPGQGLRLIYYSQIVNDFQKGDIAEGYSVSREKKESFPLTVTSAQKNPTAFYLCASSRTRGKDDEQFFGPGTRLTVL.

This chain links TRBV30 with TRBJ1-2, with 7 bases fitting TRBD1. With 3 bases clipped from V and 0 bases from J, the junction kept 7 bases outside the gene matches. Germline V gives CDR1 GTSNPN, CDR2 SVGIG (reference sequence). This CDR3 comprises 15 residues. CDR3 DNA: TGTGCCTGGAGGTCGGAGACAGGGACTAACTATGGCTACACCTTC. It specifies CAWRSETGTNYGYTF.

This chain links TRBV7-6 with TRBJ1-3; D is unresolved. CDR1 and CDR2 from the germline V gene are SGHVS and FNYEAQ. V lost 1 base, J lost 0 bases, and 4 bases lay in between. The CDR3 is made up of 14 amino acids. The CDR3 sequence is CASSLGSSGNTIYF. The CDR3 nucleotides read TGTGCCAGCAGCTTAGGGAGCTCTGGAAACACCATATATTTT.

This chain uses TRBV27 with TRBJ1-2, with 8 bases lining up with TRBD1. After removal of 6 bases from V and 4 bases from J, the junction contained 4 bases not matched to a gene. Per germline, CDR1 MNHEY and CDR2 SMNVEV (reference sequence). The CDR3 sequence is 13 residues long. Here the CDR3 reads CASSRDRSYGYTF. The CDR3 DNA sequence: TGTGCCAGCAGCCGGGACAGGAGCTATGGCTACACCTTC.

The chain links TRBV3-1 (or the pseudogene TRBV3-2) to TRBJ2-1, with D possibly being TRBD2 (6 bases). Germline loops: CDR1 LGHDT, CDR2 YNNKEL (reference sequence). This CDR3 is 16 amino acids long. V was pared by 0 bases and J by 5 bases, with 14 bases between. The CDR3 DNA reads as TGTGCCAGCAGCCAAGATACGGGGGTTGTGGACAATGAGCAGTTCTTC. Translating it yields CASSQDTGVVDNEQFF.

The V and J genes are TRBV11-3 and TRBJ2-3; D is unresolved. The CDR3 is 13 residues long. From germline, CDR1 is SGHNT and CDR2 YENEEA. With 5 bases removed from V and 6 bases from J, the gap between germline ends came to 12 bases. The CDR3 nucleotides are TGTGCCAGCAGCCCACCAGGTGGGGATACGCAGTATTTT. Its protein product is CASSPPGGDTQYF.

This rearrangement joins TRBV6-1 to TRBJ2-4; 8 bases are shared with TRBD2. Germline V lookup: CDR1 MNHNS, CDR2 SASEGT. The CDR3 totals 17 residues. Losses at the gene ends were 0 bases for V and 2 bases for J; bases not matched to a gene: 6. Here the CDR3 DNA reads TGTGCCAGCAGTGAAGCTGCGGGGGGCGCGTCCAAAAACATTCAGTACTTC. It translates to CASSEAAGGASKNIQYF.

This clone occurred once. The chain employs TRBV28 and TRBJ1-3; 7 bases match TRBD1. The CDR3 has 17 residues. The V gene end was trimmed by 4 bases and the J gene end by 0 bases; junction bases not matched to a gene: 9. The V gene's germline CDR1 is MDHEN and CDR2 SYDVKM. CDR3 sequence: CASSSGTALSSGNTIYF. CDR3 nucleotide sequence: TGTGCCAGCAGTTCGGGGACAGCCCTCAGCTCTGGAAACACCATATATTTT.

The rearrangement uses TRBV9 and TRBJ2-7, with D maybe TRBD2 (5 bases). Germline V lookup: CDR1 SGDLS, CDR2 YYNGEE. Trimming removed 0 bases from V and 2 bases from J, with 15 bases in between. This CDR3 has 16 residues. CDR3: CASSVEGTSLTYEQYF. CDR3 coding DNA: TGTGCCAGCAGCGTAGAGGGAACTAGTTTAACCTACGAGCAGTACTTC.

V usage is TRBV28 and J usage is TRBJ1-5, with 7 bases fitting TRBD1. Germline V CDR1 and CDR2: MDHEN, SYDVKM. Trimming removed 3 bases from V and 1 base from J; junction bases left unmatched: 12. The CDR3 loop spans 18 amino acids. The DNA for the CDR3 is TGTGCCAGCAGTTTTGCCCCAAGACAGGGATGGAGCAATCAGCCCCAGCATTTT. It specifies CASSFAPRQGWSNQPQHF. Looking up the rest from reference TRBV28 and TRBJ1-5 gives the full variable domain: DVKVTQSSRYLVKRTGEKVFLECVQDMDHENMFWYRQDPGLGLRLIYFSYDVKMKEKGDIPEGYSVSREKKERFSLILESASTNQTSMYLCASSFAPRQGWSNQPQHFGDGTRLSIL.

The chain employs TRBV9 and TRBJ1-3, with TRBD1 identical over 7 bases. Losses at the gene ends were 3 bases for V and 3 bases for J; bases not matched to a gene: 6. Per germline, CDR1 SGDLS and CDR2 YYNGEE. The CDR3 runs 15 residues. CDR3 protein: CASSAQGQLGNTIYF. The DNA for the CDR3 is TGTGCCAGCAGCGCCCAGGGACAGCTTGGAAACACCATATATTTT.

J is TRBJ1-4 and V is TRBV5-1; D is undetermined. V lost 3 bases to trimming and J lost 0 bases, with 9 bases between them. Germline-derived CDR1 and CDR2 are SGHRS and YFSETQ. This CDR3 is 15 amino acids long. The CDR3 bases are TGCGCCAGCAGCTCGAGGACTGCAACTAATGAAAAACTGTTTTTT. This sequence encodes CASSSRTATNEKLFF. Drawing the rest from reference TRBV5-1 and TRBJ1-4, the complete variable domain is KAGVTQTPRYLIKTRGQQVTLSCSPISGHRSVSWYQQTPGQGLQFLFEYFSETQRNKGNFPGRFSGRQFSNSRSEMNVSTLELGDSALYLCASSSRTATNEKLFFGSGTQLSVL.

The V gene is TRBV5-1, the J gene TRBJ1-4; 9 bases are a match to TRBD1. The CDR3 is made up of 15 amino acids. CDR1 is SGHRS, CDR2 YFSETQ, per germline. V lost 4 bases, J lost 6 bases, and 7 bases stayed unmatched. The CDR3 DNA reads as TGCGCCAGCAGCGACCCGGGACAGGGATATGAAAAACTGTTTTTT. This sequence encodes CASSDPGQGYEKLFF.

The chain couples TRBV5-1 to TRBJ2-1; 8 bases map to TRBD1. The germline gives CDR1 SGHRS, CDR2 YFSETQ. CDR3 length: 15 amino acids. Germline trimming cut 4 bases from V and 7 bases from J; bases unmatched to any gene: 10. The CDR3 spells CASSPVGTGRNEQFF. The CDR3 DNA reads as TGCGCCAGCAGCCCGGTGGGGACAGGAAGGAATGAGCAGTTCTTC.

The J gene is TRBJ2-5, the V gene TRBV19; tentative D call: TRBD1 (6 bases). The V and J ends lost 4 bases and 2 bases respectively, with 11 bases between them. Per the germline V gene, CDR1 is LNHDA and CDR2 is SQIVND (reference sequence). The CDR3 extends over 14 amino acids. The CDR3 DNA sequence: TGTGCCAGTAGTACCAGACAGGTGCAAGAGACCCAGTACTTC. Encoded protein: CASSTRQVQETQYF.

In this sample, this clone turned up a few times. V and J are TRBV18 and TRBJ2-1; 12 bases map to TRBD1. The germline gives CDR1 KGHSH, CDR2 LQKENI. The CDR3 totals 17 residues. The V and J ends lost 3 bases and 10 bases, in that order; junction bases with no gene match: 13. CDR3 coding DNA: TGTGCCAGCTCACCCATCACCCCGGGACAGGGGGCTAAGGAGCAGTTCTTC. Protein product: CASSPITPGQGAKEQFF.

The chain recombines TRBV2 with TRBJ1-2; tentative D call: TRBD1 (5 bases). Germline V CDR1 and CDR2: SNHLY, FYNNEI. The CDR3 extends over 15 amino acids. V was clipped by 5 bases and J by 0 bases, with 13 bases between them. The CDR3 DNA is TGTGCCAGCAGTCTGGTTTCGACAGCTAACTATGGCTACACCTTC. It is translated as CASSLVSTANYGYTF.

This chain connects TRBV9 to TRBJ2-7, with 7 bases that match TRBD2. In germline, CDR1 is SGDLS, CDR2 YYNGEE. V shed 1 base, J shed 3 bases, and the junction held 7 bases outside the gene matches. This CDR3 is 15 amino acids long. The CDR3 bases are TGTGCCAGCAGCGTACAAGGCGGGAGAAACTACGAGCAGTACTTC. Protein product: CASSVQGGRNYEQYF.

For this clone: Other DNA sequences in this specimen translate into the identical CDR3. The chain recombines TRBV7-2 with TRBJ2-1, with D unclear. V lost 1 base and J 7 bases, leaving 8 bases between the germline ends. The germline V gene has CDR1 SGHTA and CDR2 FQGNSA. This CDR3 is built from 13 residues. The CDR3, as DNA: TGTGCCAGCAGCTTAGAATCCCTTAATGAGCAGTTCTTC. Its translation: CASSLESLNEQFF.

This clone was detected a few times. The J gene is TRBJ1-2, the V gene TRBV14, with no clear D. Germline CDR1 reads SGHDN; CDR2 reads FVKESK. V was pared by 2 bases and J by 5 bases, with 9 bases between. This CDR3 region has 13 residues. CDR3 residues: CASSQFAGYGYTF. CDR3 nucleotide sequence: TGTGCCAGCAGCCAATTCGCCGGTTATGGCTACACCTTC.

The table lists this clone with a few counts. This chain joins TRBV18 and TRBJ2-1, with 7 bases identical to TRBD2. CDR1 is KGHSH and CDR2 is LQKENI in the germline V gene. The CDR3 covers 17 residues. V was pared by 0 bases and J by 3 bases, with 8 bases of the junction left unmatched. Here the CDR3 reads CASSPPVTSEDYNEQFF. CDR3 bases: TGTGCCAGCTCACCACCGGTCACTAGCGAGGACTACAATGAGCAGTTCTTC.

The chain recombines TRBV6-2 or TRBV6-3 with TRBJ2-3, with D possibly being TRBD2 (5 bases). The CDR3 runs to 16 residues. Germline assignment: CDR1 MNHEY and CDR2 SVGEGT. Trimming removed 5 bases from V and 0 bases from J, with 15 bases in between. The CDR3, as DNA: TGTGCCAGCAGTCGGGGTACAGCAAGAAGCACAGATACGCAGTATTTT. Protein sequence: CASSRGTARSTDTQYF.

The chain recombines TRBV11-2 with TRBJ2-1, with a tentative D call TRBD2 (6 bases). Per germline, CDR1 SGHAT and CDR2 FQNNGV. Trimming removed 1 base at V and 0 bases at J, with 19 bases between. The CDR3 extends over 19 amino acids. The CDR3 here is CASSLGGDGTPSSYNEQFF. As DNA, the CDR3 is TGTGCCAGCAGCTTAGGAGGGGACGGGACTCCAAGCTCCTACAATGAGCAGTTCTTC.

The J gene is TRBJ2-3, the V gene TRBV5-1, with D maybe TRBD1 (6 bases). V lost 6 bases to trimming and J lost 1 base, with 9 bases between them. Germline V gene lookup returns CDR1 SGHRS and CDR2 YFSETQ. CDR3 length: 13 amino acids. The CDR3 DNA reads as TGCGCCAGCACGAACAGGGGCACAGATACGCAGTATTTT. It is translated as CASTNRGTDTQYF.